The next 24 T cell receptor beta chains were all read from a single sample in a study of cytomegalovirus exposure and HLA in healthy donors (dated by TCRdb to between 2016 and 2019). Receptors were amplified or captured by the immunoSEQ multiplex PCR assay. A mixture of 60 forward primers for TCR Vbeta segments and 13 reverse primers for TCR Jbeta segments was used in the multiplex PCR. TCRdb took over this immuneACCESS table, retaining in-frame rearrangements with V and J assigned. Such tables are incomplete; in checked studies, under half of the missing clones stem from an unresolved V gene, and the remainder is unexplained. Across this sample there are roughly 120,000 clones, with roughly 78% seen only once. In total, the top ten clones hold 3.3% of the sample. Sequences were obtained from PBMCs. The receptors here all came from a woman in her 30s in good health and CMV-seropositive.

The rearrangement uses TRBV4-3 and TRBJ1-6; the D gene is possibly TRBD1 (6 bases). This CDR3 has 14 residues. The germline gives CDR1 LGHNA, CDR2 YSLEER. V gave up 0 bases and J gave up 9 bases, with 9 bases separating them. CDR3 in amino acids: CASSQDNRASPLHF. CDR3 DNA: TGCGCCAGCAGCCAAGATAACAGGGCTTCACCCCTCCACTTT.

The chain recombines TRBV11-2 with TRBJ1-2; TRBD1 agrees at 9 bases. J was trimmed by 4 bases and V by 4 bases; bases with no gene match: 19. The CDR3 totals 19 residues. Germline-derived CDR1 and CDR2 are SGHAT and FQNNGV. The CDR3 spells CASSSTRTGEFVASYGYTF. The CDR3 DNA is TGTGCCAGCAGCTCCACTAGGACAGGGGAATTTGTAGCAAGCTATGGCTACACCTTC.

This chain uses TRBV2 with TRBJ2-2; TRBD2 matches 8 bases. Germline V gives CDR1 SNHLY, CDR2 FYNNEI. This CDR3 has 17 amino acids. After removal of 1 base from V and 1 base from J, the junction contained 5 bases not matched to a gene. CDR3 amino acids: CASSEVGLAGNTGELFF. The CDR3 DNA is TGTGCCAGCAGTGAAGTAGGGCTAGCGGGGAACACCGGGGAGCTGTTTTTT.

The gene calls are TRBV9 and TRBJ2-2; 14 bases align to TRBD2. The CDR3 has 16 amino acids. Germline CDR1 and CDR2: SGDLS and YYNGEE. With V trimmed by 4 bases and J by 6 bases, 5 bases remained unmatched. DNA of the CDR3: TGTGCCAGCAGCCCGACTAGCGGGGGGGCCGCCGGGGAGCTGTTTTTT. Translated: CASSPTSGGAAGELFF.

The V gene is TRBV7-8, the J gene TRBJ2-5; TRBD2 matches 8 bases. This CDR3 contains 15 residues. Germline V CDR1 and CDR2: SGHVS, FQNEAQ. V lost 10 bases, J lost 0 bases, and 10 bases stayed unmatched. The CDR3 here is CANGGAGGYQETQYF. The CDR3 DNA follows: TGTGCCAACGGGGGTGCGGGGGGATACCAAGAGACCCAGTACTTC.

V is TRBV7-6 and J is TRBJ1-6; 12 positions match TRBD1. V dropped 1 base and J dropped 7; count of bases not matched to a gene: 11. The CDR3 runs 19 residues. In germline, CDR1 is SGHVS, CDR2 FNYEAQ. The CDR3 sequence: CASSLGAGQGAIGNSPLHF. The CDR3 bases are TGTGCCAGCAGCTTAGGGGCGGGACAGGGGGCCATCGGGAATTCACCCCTCCACTTT.

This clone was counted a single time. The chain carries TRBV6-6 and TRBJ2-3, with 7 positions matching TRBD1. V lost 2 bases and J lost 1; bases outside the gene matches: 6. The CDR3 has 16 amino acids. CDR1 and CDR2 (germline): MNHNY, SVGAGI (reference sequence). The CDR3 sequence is CASSYDREVGTDTQYF. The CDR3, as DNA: TGTGCCAGCAGTTACGACAGGGAAGTAGGCACAGATACGCAGTATTTT.

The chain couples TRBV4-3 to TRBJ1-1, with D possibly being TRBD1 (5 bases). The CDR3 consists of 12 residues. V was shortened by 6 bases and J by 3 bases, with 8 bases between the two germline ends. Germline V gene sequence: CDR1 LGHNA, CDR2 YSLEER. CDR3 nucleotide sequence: TGCGCCAGCAGTTTCAGGGACACTGAAGCTTTCTTT. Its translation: CASSFRDTEAFF.

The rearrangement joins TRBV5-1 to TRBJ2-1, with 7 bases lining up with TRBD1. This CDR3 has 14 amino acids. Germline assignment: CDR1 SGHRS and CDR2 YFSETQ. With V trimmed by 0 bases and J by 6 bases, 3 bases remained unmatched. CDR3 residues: CASSLVTGSNEQFF. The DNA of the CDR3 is TGCGCCAGCAGCTTGGTGACAGGGTCCAATGAGCAGTTCTTC.

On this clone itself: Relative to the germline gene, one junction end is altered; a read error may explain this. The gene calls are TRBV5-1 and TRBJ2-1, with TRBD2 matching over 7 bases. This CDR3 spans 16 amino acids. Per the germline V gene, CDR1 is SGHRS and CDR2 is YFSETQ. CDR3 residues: CASSLGLAASYNKQFF. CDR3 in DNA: TGCGCCAGCAGCTTGGGCCTAGCGGCCTCCTACAATAAGCAGTTCTTC.

The CDR3 sequence is CASSPLKRANTGELFF. In nucleotides, the CDR3 is TGTGCCAGCAGCCCTCTCAAGCGCGCGAACACCGGGGAGCTGTTTTTT. The rearrangement joins TRBV5-4 to TRBJ2-2; D unclear. V lost 4 bases and J 0 bases, leaving 13 bases between the germline ends. The CDR3 runs to 16 residues. The germline CDR1 and CDR2 sequences are SGHNT and YYREEE (reference sequence).

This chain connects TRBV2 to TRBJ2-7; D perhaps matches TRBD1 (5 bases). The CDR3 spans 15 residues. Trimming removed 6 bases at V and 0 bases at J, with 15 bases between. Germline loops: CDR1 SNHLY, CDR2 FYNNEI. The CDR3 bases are TGTGCCAGCAGGGTGGACACCCCGAGCTCCTACGAGCAGTACTTC. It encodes CASRVDTPSSYEQYF.

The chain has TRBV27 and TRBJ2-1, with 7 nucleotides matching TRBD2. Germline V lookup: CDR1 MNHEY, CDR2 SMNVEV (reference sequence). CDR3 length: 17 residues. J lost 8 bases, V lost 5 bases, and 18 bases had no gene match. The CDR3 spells CASSPREAGPTQDEQFF. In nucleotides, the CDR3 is TGTGCCAGCAGTCCCCGAGAAGCGGGGCCCACCCAGGATGAGCAGTTCTTC.

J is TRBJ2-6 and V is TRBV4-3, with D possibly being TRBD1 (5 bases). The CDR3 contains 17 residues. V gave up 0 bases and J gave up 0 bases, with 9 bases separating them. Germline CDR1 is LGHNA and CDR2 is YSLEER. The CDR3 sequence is CASSQDRANSGANVLTF. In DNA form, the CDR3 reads TGCGCCAGCAGCCAAGACAGGGCAAACTCTGGGGCCAACGTCCTGACTTTC.

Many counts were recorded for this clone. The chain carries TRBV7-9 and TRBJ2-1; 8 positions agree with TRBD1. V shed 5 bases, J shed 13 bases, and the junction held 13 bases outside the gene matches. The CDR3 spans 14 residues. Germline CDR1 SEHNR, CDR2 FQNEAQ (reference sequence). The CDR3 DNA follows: TGTGCCAGCAGCCCAGAGGGCCAGGGGGCTAGTCAGTTCTTC. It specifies CASSPEGQGASQFF.

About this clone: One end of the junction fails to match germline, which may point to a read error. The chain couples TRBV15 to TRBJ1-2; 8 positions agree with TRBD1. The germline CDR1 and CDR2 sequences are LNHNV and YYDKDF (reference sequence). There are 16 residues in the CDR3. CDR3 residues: CATSGETGDANYGYTF. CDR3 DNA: TGTGCCACCAGCGGGGAGACAGGGGACGCTAACTATGGTTACACCTTC.

The CDR3 DNA is TGTGCCAGCAGTTATATTAGCGGGGGGGTCGGCGGGGAGCTGTTTTTT. Its protein product is CASSYISGGVGGELFF. The gene calls are TRBV11-1 and TRBJ2-2, with 11 bases that match TRBD2. The V gene's germline CDR1 is SGHAT and CDR2 FQDESV (reference sequence). Losses at the gene ends were 6 bases for V and 7 bases for J; bases not matched to a gene: 10. This CDR3 spans 16 amino acids. Looking up the rest from reference TRBV11-1 and TRBJ2-2 gives the full variable domain: EAEVAQSPRYKITEKSQAVAFWCDPISGHATLYWYRQILGQGPELLVQFQDESVVDDSQLPKDRFSAERLKGVDSTLKIQPAELGDSAMYLCASSYISGGVGGELFFGEGSRLTVL.

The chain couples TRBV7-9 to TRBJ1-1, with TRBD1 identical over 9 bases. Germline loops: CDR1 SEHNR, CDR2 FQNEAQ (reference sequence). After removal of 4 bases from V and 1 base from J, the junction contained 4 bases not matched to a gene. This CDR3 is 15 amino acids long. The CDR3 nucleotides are TGTGCCAGCAGCTCGGGACAGGGCTGGAACACTGAAGCTTTCTTT. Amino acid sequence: CASSSGQGWNTEAFF.

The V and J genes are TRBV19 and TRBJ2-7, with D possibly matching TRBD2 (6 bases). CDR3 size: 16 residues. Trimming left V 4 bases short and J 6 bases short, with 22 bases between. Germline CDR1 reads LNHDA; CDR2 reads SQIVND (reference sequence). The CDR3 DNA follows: TGTGCCAGTAGTACTATTCCGGGACTGAGGCTATTCGAGCAGTACTTC. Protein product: CASSTIPGLRLFEQYF.

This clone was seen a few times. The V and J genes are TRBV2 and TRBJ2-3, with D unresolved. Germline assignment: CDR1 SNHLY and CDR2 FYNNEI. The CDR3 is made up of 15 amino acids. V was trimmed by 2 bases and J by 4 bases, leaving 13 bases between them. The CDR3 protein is CASSEFSGRPDTQYF. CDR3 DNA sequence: TGTGCCAGCAGTGAATTCTCAGGAAGGCCAGATACGCAGTATTTT.

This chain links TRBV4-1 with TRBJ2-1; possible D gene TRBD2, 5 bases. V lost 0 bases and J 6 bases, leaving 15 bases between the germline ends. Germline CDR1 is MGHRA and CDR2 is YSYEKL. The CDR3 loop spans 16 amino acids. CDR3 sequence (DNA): TGCGCCAGCAGCCAAGAAAGGGTCCTAGCCAGCAATGAGCAGTTCTTC. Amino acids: CASSQERVLASNEQFF.

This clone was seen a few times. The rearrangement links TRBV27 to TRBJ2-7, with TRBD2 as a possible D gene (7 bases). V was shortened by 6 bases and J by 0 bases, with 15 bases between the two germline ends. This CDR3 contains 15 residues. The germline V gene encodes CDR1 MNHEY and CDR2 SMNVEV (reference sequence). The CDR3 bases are TGTGCCAGCAGGGGAGGGGGGGCGCCCTCCTACGAGCAGTACTTC. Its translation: CASRGGGAPSYEQYF.

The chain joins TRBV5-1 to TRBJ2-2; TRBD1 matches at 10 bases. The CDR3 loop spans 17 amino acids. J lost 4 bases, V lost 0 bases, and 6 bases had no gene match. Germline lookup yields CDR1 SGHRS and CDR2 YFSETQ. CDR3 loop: CASSLAGDRGFTGELFF. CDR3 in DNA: TGCGCCAGCAGCTTGGCCGGGGACAGGGGTTTCACCGGGGAGCTGTTTTTT.

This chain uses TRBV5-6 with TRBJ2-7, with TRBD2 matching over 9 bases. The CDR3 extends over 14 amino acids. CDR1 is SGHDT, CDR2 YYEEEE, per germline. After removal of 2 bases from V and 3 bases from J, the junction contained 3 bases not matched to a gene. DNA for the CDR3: TGTGCCAGCAGCTTCAAGCGGGGGGACTACGAGCAGTACTTC. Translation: CASSFKRGDYEQYF.